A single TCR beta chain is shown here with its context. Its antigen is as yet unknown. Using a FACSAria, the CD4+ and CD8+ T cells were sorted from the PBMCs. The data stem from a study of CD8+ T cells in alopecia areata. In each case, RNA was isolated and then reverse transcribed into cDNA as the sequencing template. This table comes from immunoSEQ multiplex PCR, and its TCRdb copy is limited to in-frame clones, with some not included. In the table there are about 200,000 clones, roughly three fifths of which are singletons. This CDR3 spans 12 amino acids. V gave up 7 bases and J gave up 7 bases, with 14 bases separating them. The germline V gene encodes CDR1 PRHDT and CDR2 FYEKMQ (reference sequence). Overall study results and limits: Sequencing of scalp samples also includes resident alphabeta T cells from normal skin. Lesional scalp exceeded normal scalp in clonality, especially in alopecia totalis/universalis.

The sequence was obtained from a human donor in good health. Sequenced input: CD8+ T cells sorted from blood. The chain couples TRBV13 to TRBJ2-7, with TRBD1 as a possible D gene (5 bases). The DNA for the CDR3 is TGTGCCAGCACACAGGCCCAAGGGGAGCAGTACTTC. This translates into CASTQAQGEQYF.